Below are 19 T cell receptor beta chains sequenced from a single sample in a study of T cells in Graves' hyperthyroidism and ophthalmopathy. TCR beta CDR3 region amplification was performed from RNA transcripts. Carried out on the TCR CDR3, a first-round RT-PCR used the HTBI primer set. TCRdb processed the multiplex PCR reads anew with MiXCR; each CDR3 protein has one entry. Of about 620,000 distinct CDR3 sequences in the sample, 16% were seen once. Sequencing used blood. Receptor source: a woman younger than 45 with Graves' hyperthyroidism.

This clonotype was counted many times. CDR3 protein: CASNIKSSYNEQFF. The CDR3 coding sequence is TGTGCCAGCAACATTAAGAGCTCCTACAATGAGCAGTTCTTC. V is TRBV28 and J is TRBJ2-1; D not resolved. Trimming removed 7 bases at V and 0 bases at J, with 10 bases between. Germline lookup yields CDR1 MDHEN and CDR2 SYDVKM. This CDR3 has 14 residues.

This clonotype was seen more than once but under ten times. The V gene is TRBV24-1, the J gene TRBJ2-3, with D perhaps given as TRBD1 or TRBD2 (5 bases each). The V and J ends lost 5 bases and 0 bases respectively, with 5 bases between them. Germline loops: CDR1 KGHDR, CDR2 SFDVKD. This CDR3 has 13 residues. The CDR3 loop is CATSGDSTDTQYF. CDR3 nucleotide sequence: TGTGCCACCAGTGGGGACAGCACAGATACGCAGTATTTT.

This chain uses TRBV20-1 with TRBJ2-4, with 12 bases that match TRBD2. This CDR3 spans 21 amino acids. The junction had 15 bases not matched to a gene; V was cut back by 0 bases and J by 0 bases. The germline V gene has CDR1 DFQATT and CDR2 SNEGSKA (reference sequence). Here the CDR3 DNA reads TGCAGTGCTAGAGATTATTCGACCGGAGGACTAGCGGGGCTAGCCAAAAACATTCAGTACTTC. Translated, it gives CSARDYSTGGLAGLAKNIQYF.

The J gene is TRBJ1-4, the V gene TRBV5-1; D ambiguous. From germline, CDR1 is SGHRS and CDR2 YFSETQ. CDR3 size: 14 residues. V was shortened by 1 base and J by 4 bases, with 8 bases between the two germline ends. CDR3 nucleotides: TGCGCCAGCAGCTTGAGGCCTTATAATGAAAAACTGTTTTTT. Translating it yields CASSLRPYNEKLFF.

This clonotype was picked up many times. This chain links TRBV27 with TRBJ1-4, with TRBD1 identical over 9 bases. Germline CDR1 reads MNHEY; CDR2 reads SMNVEV (reference sequence). J gave up 7 bases and V 4 bases, and 13 bases lay outside the gene matches. The CDR3 extends over 17 amino acids. CDR3 residues: CASSSPGQGRWGEKLFF. CDR3 DNA sequence: TGTGCCAGCAGTTCCCCGGGACAGGGACGTTGGGGTGAAAAACTGTTTTTT.

There are many counts of this clonotype. V usage is TRBV7-9 and J usage is TRBJ1-5; D is unclear. The CDR3 length is 13 residues. The V end lost 5 bases, the J end lost 7 bases, and 12 bases lay between the germline ends. Germline CDR1 is SEHNR and CDR2 is FQNEAQ (reference sequence). As DNA, the CDR3 is TGTGCCAGCAGCCCGGGGATTCGGCAGCCCCAGCATTTT. This gives the protein CASSPGIRQPQHF. Filled out from reference TRBV7-9 and TRBJ1-5, the complete variable domain reads DTGVSQNPRHKITKRGQNVTFRCDPISEHNRLYWYRQTLGQGPEFLTYFQNEAQLEKSRLLSDRFSAERPKGSFSTLEIQRTEQGDSAMYLCASSPGIRQPQHFGDGTRLSIL.

The rearrangement links TRBV13 to TRBJ2-3, with 9 bases matching TRBD1. V shed 6 bases, J shed 2 bases, and the junction held 3 bases outside the gene matches. The germline V gene encodes CDR1 PRHDT and CDR2 FYEKMQ (reference sequence). The CDR3 has 14 residues. The CDR3 region is CASRGQGPTDTQYF. The CDR3 region has the DNA TGTGCCAGCAGGGGACAGGGACCCACAGATACGCAGTATTTT. Full variable domain (missing parts from reference TRBV13 and TRBJ2-3): AAGVIQSPRHLIKEKRETATLKCYPIPRHDTVYWYQQGPGQDPQFLISFYEKMQSDKGSIPDRFSAQQFSDYHSELNMSSLELGDSALYFCASRGQGPTDTQYFGPGTRLTVL.

This clonotype has a count of ten or more. V usage is TRBV7-3 and J usage is TRBJ2-1; 10 bases match TRBD2. Trimming at V came to 1 base and at J to 5 bases, leaving 8 bases not matched to a gene. This CDR3 has 17 residues. CDR1 and CDR2 from the germline V gene are SGHTA and FQGTGA. Here the CDR3 reads CASSLSSAGLADNEQFF. Here the CDR3 DNA reads TGTGCCAGCAGCTTAAGCTCCGCCGGACTAGCGGACAATGAGCAGTTCTTC.

In its sample, this clonotype was seen many times. J is TRBJ2-7 and V is TRBV28; D is unclear. The CDR3 extends over 11 amino acids. V gave up 7 bases and J gave up 5 bases, with 9 bases separating them. Germline V CDR1 and CDR2: MDHEN, SYDVKM. The DNA for the CDR3 is TGTGCCAGCACCTCGGTGGACGAGCAGTACTTC. Its translation: CASTSVDEQYF.

There are many counts of this clonotype. This chain joins TRBV2 and TRBJ2-3; D gene unclear. The V end was cut by 3 bases, the J end by 3 bases, with 13 bases between. The CDR3 totals 15 residues. CDR1 and CDR2 from the germline V gene are SNHLY and FYNNEI. The CDR3 protein is CASSDGAVGTDTQYF. The CDR3 DNA follows: TGTGCCAGCAGTGATGGTGCCGTAGGTACAGATACGCAGTATTTT.

The chain recombines TRBV18 with TRBJ2-2; TRBD2 matches at 10 bases. V lost 1 base to trimming and J lost 2 bases; unmatched junction nucleotides: 4. This CDR3 region has 17 residues. From germline, CDR1 is KGHSH and CDR2 LQKENI. This CDR3 is CASSPLAGGTNTGELFF. DNA for the CDR3: TGTGCCAGCTCACCACTAGCGGGAGGTACAAACACCGGGGAGCTGTTTTTT.

This clonotype was detected only a few times. The V and J genes are TRBV4-1 and TRBJ2-1, with TRBD2 matching 11 bases. Per the germline V gene, CDR1 is MGHRA and CDR2 is YSYEKL. The CDR3 is made up of 16 amino acids. J gave up 3 bases and V 4 bases, and 5 bases lay outside the gene matches. DNA of the CDR3: TGCGCCAGCAGCCTTAGCGGGAGGGCCATCTACAATGAGCAGTTCTTC. It translates to CASSLSGRAIYNEQFF.

This sequence joins TRBV28 and TRBJ1-2; 7 bases line up with TRBD1. The CDR3 loop spans 16 amino acids. From germline, CDR1 is MDHEN and CDR2 SYDVKM. The ends lost 3 bases at V and 5 bases at J; junction bases unmatched: 12. The CDR3 loop reads CASSLGGTAGRYGYTF. CDR3 sequence (DNA): TGTGCCAGCAGTTTGGGAGGGACAGCCGGTCGATATGGCTACACCTTC.

The V and J genes are TRBV9 and TRBJ2-5, with 15 bases aligning to TRBD2. This CDR3 has 17 residues. The germline V gene has CDR1 SGDLS and CDR2 YYNGEE. V shed 3 bases and J 2 bases; nucleotides not matched to a gene: 5. In nucleotides, the CDR3 is TGTGCCAGCAGCGCTTTTGGGACTAGCGGGAGGCAAGAGACCCAGTACTTC. Translating it yields CASSAFGTSGRQETQYF.

This clonotype was seen at least ten times. The chain combines TRBV11-2 with TRBJ2-3; no definite D call. From germline, CDR1 is SGHAT and CDR2 FQNNGV. V was pared by 2 bases and J by 4 bases, with 7 bases between. The CDR3 totals 13 residues. For the CDR3, the DNA is TGTGCCAGCAGCTTACGCATGGCAGATACGCAGTATTTT. It codes for CASSLRMADTQYF.

This chain links TRBV4-2 with TRBJ2-1; 7 bases are shared with TRBD2. CDR1 is LGHNA, CDR2 YNFKEQ, per germline. The J segment lost 15 bases and the V segment lost 0 bases, leaving 14 bases of the junction unmatched. The CDR3 consists of 15 residues. In DNA form, the CDR3 reads TGTGCCAGCAGCCAAGATAGTGGCGGGAGTTTGTTTCCGTTCTTC. Its translation: CASSQDSGGSLFPFF.

This clonotype appeared many times. The V gene is TRBV3-1, the J gene TRBJ2-3; unclear D gene. This CDR3 is built from 15 residues. Between the trimmed V and J ends, which lost 0 bases and 2 bases, there was a span of 9 bases. Germline values: CDR1 LGHDT, CDR2 YNNKEL (reference sequence). The CDR3 region has the DNA TGTGCCAGCAGCCAAGATCCGCGGAACACAGATACGCAGTATTTT. It specifies CASSQDPRNTDTQYF.

The rearrangement links TRBV6-1 to TRBJ1-1; D ambiguous. This CDR3 contains 15 residues. The ends were cut back, 3 bases at V and 6 bases at J, with 17 bases in the middle. CDR1 is MNHNS, CDR2 SASEGT, per germline. The CDR3, as DNA: TGTGCCAGCAGTGACTCGTCCGGGAAGATTTCTGAAGCTTTCTTT. It encodes CASSDSSGKISEAFF.

This clonotype was detected many times. The V gene is TRBV30, the J gene TRBJ1-2, with a weak D call TRBD1 (6 bases). This CDR3 comprises 13 residues. The V end was cut by 1 base, the J end by 4 bases, with 10 bases between. The germline V gene has CDR1 GTSNPN and CDR2 SVGIG (reference sequence). This chain's CDR3 is CAWSAGAGYGYTF. CDR3 sequence (DNA): TGTGCCTGGAGTGCAGGGGCAGGCTATGGCTACACCTTC.